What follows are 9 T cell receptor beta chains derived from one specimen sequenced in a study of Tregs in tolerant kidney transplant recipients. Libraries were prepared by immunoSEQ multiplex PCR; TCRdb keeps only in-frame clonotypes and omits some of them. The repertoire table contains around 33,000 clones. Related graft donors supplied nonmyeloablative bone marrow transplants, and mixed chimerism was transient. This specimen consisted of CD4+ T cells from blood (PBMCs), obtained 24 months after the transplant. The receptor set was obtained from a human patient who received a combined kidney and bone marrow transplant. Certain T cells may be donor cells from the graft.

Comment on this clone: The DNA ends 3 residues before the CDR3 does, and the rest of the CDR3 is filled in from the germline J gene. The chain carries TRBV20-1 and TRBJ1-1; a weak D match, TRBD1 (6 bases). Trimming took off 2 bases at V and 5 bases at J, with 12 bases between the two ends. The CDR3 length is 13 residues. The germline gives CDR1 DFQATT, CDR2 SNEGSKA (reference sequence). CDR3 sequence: CSARWGGKTEAFF. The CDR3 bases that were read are TGCAGTGCTAGATGGGGGGGCAAGACTGAA.

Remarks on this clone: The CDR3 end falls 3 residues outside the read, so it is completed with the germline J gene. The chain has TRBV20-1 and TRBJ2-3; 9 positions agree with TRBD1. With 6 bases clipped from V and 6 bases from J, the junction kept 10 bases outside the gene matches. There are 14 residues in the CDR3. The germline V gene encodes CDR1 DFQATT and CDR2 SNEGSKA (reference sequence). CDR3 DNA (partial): TGCAGTGCCCAGGGACAGGGTGGACGGGATACG. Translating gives CSAQGQGGRDT. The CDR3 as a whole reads CSAQGQGGRDTQYF.

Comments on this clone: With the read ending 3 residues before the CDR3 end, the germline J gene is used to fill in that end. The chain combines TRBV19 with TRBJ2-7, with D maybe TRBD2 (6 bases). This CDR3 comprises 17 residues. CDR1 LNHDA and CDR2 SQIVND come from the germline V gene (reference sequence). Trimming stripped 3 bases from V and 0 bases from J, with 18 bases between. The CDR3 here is CASSITWRSGISYEQYF. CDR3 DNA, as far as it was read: TGTGCCAGTAGTATCACCTGGCGTAGCGGAATCTCCTACGAG. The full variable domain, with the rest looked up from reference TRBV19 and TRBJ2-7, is DGGITQSPKYLFRKEGQNVTLSCEQNLNHDAMYWYRQDPGQGLRLIYYSQIVNDFQKGDIAEGYSVSREKKESFPLTVTSAQKNPTAFYLCASSITWRSGISYEQYFGPGTRLTVT.

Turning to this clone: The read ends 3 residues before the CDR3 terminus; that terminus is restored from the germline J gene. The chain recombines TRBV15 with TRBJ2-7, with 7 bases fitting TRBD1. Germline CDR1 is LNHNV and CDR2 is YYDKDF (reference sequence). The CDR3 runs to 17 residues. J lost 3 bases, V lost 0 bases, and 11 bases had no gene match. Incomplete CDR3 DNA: TGTGCCACCAGCAGAGATCAACTCCAGGGGGTAGTCTACGAG. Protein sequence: CATSRDQLQGVVYE. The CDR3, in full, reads CATSRDQLQGVVYEQYF. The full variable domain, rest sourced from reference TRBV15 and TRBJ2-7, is DAMVIQNPRYQVTQFGKPVTLSCSQTLNHNVMYWYQQKSSQAPKLLFHYYDKDFNNEADTPDNFQSRRPNTSFCFLDIRSPGLGDTAMYLCATSRDQLQGVVYEQYFGPGTRLTVT.

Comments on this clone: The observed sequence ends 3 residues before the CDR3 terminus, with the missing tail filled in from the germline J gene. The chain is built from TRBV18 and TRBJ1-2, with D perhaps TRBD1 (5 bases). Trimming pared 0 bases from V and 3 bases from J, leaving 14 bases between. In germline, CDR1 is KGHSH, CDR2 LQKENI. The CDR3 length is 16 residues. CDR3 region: CASSPPRGGIDYGYTF. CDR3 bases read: TGTGCCAGCTCACCACCTCGCGGGGGGATCGACTATGGC. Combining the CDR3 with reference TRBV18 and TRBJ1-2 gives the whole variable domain NAGVMQNPRHLVRRRGQEARLRCSPMKGHSHVYWYRQLPEEGLKFMVYLQKENIIDESGMPKERFSAEFPKEGPSILRIQQVVRGDSAAYFCASSPPRGGIDYGYTFGSGTRLTVV.

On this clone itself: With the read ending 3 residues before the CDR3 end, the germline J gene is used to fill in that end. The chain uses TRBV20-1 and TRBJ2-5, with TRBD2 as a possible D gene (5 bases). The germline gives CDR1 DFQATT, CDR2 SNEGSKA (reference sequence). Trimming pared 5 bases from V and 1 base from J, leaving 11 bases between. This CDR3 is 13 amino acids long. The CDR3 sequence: CSAWGAAQETQYF. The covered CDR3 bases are TGCAGTGCTTGGGGAGCGGCCCAAGAGACC.

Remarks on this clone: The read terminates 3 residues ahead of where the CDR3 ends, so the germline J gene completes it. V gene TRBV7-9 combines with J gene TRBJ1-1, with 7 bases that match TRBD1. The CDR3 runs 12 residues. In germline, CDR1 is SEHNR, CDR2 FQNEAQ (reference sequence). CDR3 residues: CASSLGDSEAFF. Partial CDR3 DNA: TGTGCCAGCAGCTTAGGGGACAGCGAA.

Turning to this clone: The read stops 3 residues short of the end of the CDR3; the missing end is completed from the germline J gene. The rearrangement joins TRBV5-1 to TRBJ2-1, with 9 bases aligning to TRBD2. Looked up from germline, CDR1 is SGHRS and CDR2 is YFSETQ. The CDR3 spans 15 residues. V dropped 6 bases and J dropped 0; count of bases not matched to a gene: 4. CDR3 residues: CASNAGGGSYNEQFF. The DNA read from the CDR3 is TGCGCCAGCAACGCGGGAGGGGGCTCCTACAATGAG.

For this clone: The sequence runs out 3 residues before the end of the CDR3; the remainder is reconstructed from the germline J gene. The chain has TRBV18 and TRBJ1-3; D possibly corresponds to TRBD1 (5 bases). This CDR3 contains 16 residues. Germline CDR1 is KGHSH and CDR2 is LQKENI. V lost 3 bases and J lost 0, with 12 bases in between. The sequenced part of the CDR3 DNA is TGTGCCAGCTCACCGGTCGACAGCACCTCTGGAAACACC. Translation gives CASSPVDSTSGNT. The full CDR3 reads CASSPVDSTSGNTIYF.